This entry describes one T cell receptor (beta chain). These data are taken from a study of blood T cell repertoires in COVID-19. Overall study: Sites in the United States, Italy and Spain provided acute and convalescent COVID-19 samples. PBMCs, B-cell-depleted T cells, or T cells were the source of the cDNA or gDNA that made up the material.

Germline V gene sequence: CDR1 MGHRA, CDR2 YSYEKL. V shed 4 bases, J shed 3 bases, and the junction held 6 bases outside the gene matches. This CDR3 comprises 15 residues. The study recruited people aged about 18 to 95 years across about two dozen US areas. Original methodology: Cell counts per sample came from amplifying reference gene primers. Using immunoSEQ multiplex PCR, the repertoire was profiled, and TCRdb retains in-frame clones only, with some absent. V, J and clone size reflect that table, while D and trimming were determined from the DNA. The sample consists of 230,000 or so clones, about nine tenths of them appearing once.

This TCR was sampled from a middle-aged woman with acute COVID-19. Input material: PBMCs or T cells enriched from blood (not recorded which). The chain links TRBV4-1 to TRBJ2-3; TRBD1 matches 8 bases. The CDR3 region is CASSPKDRATDTQYF. CDR3 in DNA: TGCGCCAGCAGCCCTAAGGACAGGGCAACAGATACGCAGTATTTT.